This T cell receptor (beta chain) was recovered during a study of T cells after yellow fever vaccination. Study overall: Where fractions had low cell numbers, libraries were prepared from them with the SMART-Seq v4 Ultra Low Input RNA kit. Study-wide findings and caveats: From the bulk population, abundant clonotypes could contaminate and appear within FACS-sorted repertoires. Reappearance after the booster was seen for most primary-vaccination clones, at 95% to 97% CD4 and about 90% CD8.

TCRdb processed the 5' RACE reads anew with MiXCR; each CDR3 protein has one entry. The sample holds about 510,000 distinct CDR3 sequences; just over 20% are singletons and the top ten take about 17%. This CDR3 has 14 residues. The V end was cut by 5 bases, the J end by 0 bases, with 8 bases between. Germline CDR1 reads SGHTA; CDR2 reads FQGNSA. This clonotype was seen repeatedly, ten times or more. The antigen is not known. This chain connects TRBV7-2 to TRBJ2-1, with unresolved D. Sequences were derived from PBMCs, sampled 20 to 25 days after the first yellow fever vaccination. This TCR derives from a man between 18 and 35 years old who received the YFV17D yellow fever vaccine. The CDR3 loop reads CASSQMHSYNEQFF. In DNA form, the CDR3 reads TGTGCCAGCAGCCAAATGCACTCCTACAATGAGCAGTTCTTC.